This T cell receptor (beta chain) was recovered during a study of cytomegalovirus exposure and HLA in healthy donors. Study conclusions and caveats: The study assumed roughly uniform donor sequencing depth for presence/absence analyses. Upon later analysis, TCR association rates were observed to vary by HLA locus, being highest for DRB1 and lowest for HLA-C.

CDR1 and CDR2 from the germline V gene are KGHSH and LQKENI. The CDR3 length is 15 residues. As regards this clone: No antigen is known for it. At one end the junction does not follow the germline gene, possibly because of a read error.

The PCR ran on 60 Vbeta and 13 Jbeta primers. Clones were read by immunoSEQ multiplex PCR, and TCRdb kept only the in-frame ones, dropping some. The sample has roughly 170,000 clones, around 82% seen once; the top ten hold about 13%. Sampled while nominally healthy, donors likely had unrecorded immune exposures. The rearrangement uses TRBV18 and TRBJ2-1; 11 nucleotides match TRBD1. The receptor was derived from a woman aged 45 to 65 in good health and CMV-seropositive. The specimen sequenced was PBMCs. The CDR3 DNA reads TGTGCCAGCTCACTTGGACAGGGGGCCTACAATGAGCAGCTCTTC. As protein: CASSLGQGAYNEQLF.